A selection of T cell receptor beta chains follows, all from one sample in a study of control samples from healthy donors and cancer patients. Assay: immunoSEQ multiplex PCR; the TCRdb copy retains only in-frame clones and omits some. This sample has some 80,000 clones, with 70% to 90% found just once. Source material: PBMCs. These receptor sequences come from a woman aged 55-75 years with head and neck cancer. The CDR3 runs from the conserved cysteine through the conserved F or W. Each record gives: CDR3 length, V gene, D gene, J gene, clone size, CDR3 protein, CDR3 DNA. The D gene is left open where the match is weak. Clone size is not always given. Where it is, it says once, few, many or a class for expanded clones.

len: 13; v_gene: TRBV15; d_gene: .; j_gene: TRBJ2-5; abundance: .; CDR3aa: CATSRDPGETQYF; CDR3nt: TGTGCCACCAGCAGAGATCCAGGGGAGACCCAGTACTTC
len: 17; v_gene: TRBV21-1; d_gene: .; j_gene: TRBJ2-7; abundance: .; CDR3aa: CASSKDSRDGQFHEQYF; CDR3nt: TGTGCCAGCAGCAAGGATTCTCGGGACGGACAATTTCACGAGCAGTACTTC
len: 16; v_gene: TRBV19; d_gene: .; j_gene: TRBJ2-3; abundance: .; CDR3aa: CASSSPLYRGADTQYF; CDR3nt: TGTGCCAGTAGTTCACCCCTATACCGCGGGGCAGATACGCAGTATTTT
len: 16; v_gene: TRBV5-4; d_gene: .; j_gene: TRBJ1-4; abundance: .; CDR3aa: CASSLGGGITNEKLFF; CDR3nt: TGTGCCAGCAGCTTGGGTGGGGGCATAACTAATGAAAAACTGTTTTTT
len: 13; v_gene: TRBV2; d_gene: TRBD1; j_gene: TRBJ2-4; abundance: .; CDR3aa: CASSNRGRNIQYF; CDR3nt: TGTGCCAGCAGTAACAGGGGGCGAAACATTCAGTACTTC
len: 15; v_gene: TRBV21-1; d_gene: .; j_gene: TRBJ1-1; abundance: once; CDR3aa: CASSGEGQYGTEAFF; CDR3nt: TGTGCCAGCAGCGGCGAGGGACAGTACGGCACTGAAGCTTTCTTT
len: 14; v_gene: TRBV18; d_gene: TRBD1; j_gene: TRBJ2-7; abundance: .; CDR3aa: CASSPGTGPYEQYF; CDR3nt: TGTGCCAGCTCACCGGGGACAGGGCCCTACGAGCAGTACTTC
len: 17; v_gene: TRBV15; d_gene: .; j_gene: TRBJ2-5; abundance: .; CDR3aa: CATSRVPTPSIQETQYF; CDR3nt: TGTGCCACCAGCAGAGTTCCGACCCCCTCTATCCAAGAGACCCAGTACTTC
len: 14; v_gene: TRBV29-1; d_gene: .; j_gene: TRBJ1-2; abundance: .; CDR3aa: CSVSSFEGYYGYTF; CDR3nt: TGCAGCGTTTCTAGTTTCGAGGGTTACTATGGCTACACCTTC
len: 11; v_gene: TRBV12-3/TRBV12-4; d_gene: .; j_gene: TRBJ2-7; abundance: .; CDR3aa: CASSHGYEQYF; CDR3nt: TGTGCCAGCAGTCACGGCTACGAGCAGTACTTC
len: 15; v_gene: TRBV5-1; d_gene: .; j_gene: TRBJ1-6; abundance: .; CDR3aa: CASSLIPDPSSPLHF; CDR3nt: TGCGCCAGCAGCTTGATCCCCGACCCGAGCTCACCCCTCCACTTT
len: 14; v_gene: TRBV2; d_gene: .; j_gene: TRBJ2-3; abundance: .; CDR3aa: CASMEESSTDTQYF; CDR3nt: TGTGCCAGCATGGAGGAGTCTAGCACAGATACGCAGTATTTT
len: 14; v_gene: TRBV29-1; d_gene: .; j_gene: TRBJ2-1; abundance: .; CDR3aa: CSAKADSYGNEQFF; CDR3nt: TGCAGCGCAAAGGCTGATTCGTACGGCAATGAGCAGTTCTTC
len: 13; v_gene: TRBV19; d_gene: .; j_gene: TRBJ2-5; abundance: .; CDR3aa: CASSIGWQETQYF; CDR3nt: TGTGCCAGTAGTATCGGGTGGCAAGAGACCCAGTACTTC
len: 14; v_gene: TRBV4-3; d_gene: .; j_gene: TRBJ1-5; abundance: .; CDR3aa: CASSQDLSNQPQHF; CDR3nt: TGCGCCAGCAGCCAAGATCTGAGCAATCAGCCCCAGCATTTT
len: 13; v_gene: TRBV3-1/TRBV3-2; d_gene: TRBD1; j_gene: TRBJ1-5; abundance: .; CDR3aa: CASSQNRGQPQHF; CDR3nt: TGTGCCAGCAGCCAGAACAGGGGTCAGCCCCAGCATTTT
len: 19; v_gene: TRBV3-1/TRBV3-2; d_gene: TRBD2; j_gene: TRBJ2-3; abundance: .; CDR3aa: CASSQVILAGAVSTDTQYF; CDR3nt: TGTGCCAGCAGCCAAGTAATCCTAGCGGGAGCGGTTAGCACAGATACGCAGTATTTT
len: 17; v_gene: TRBV3-1/TRBV3-2; d_gene: TRBD2; j_gene: TRBJ2-1; abundance: once; CDR3aa: CASSPGLAGAAGNEQFF; CDR3nt: TGTGCCAGCAGCCCCGGACTAGCGGGCGCGGCAGGTAATGAGCAGTTCTTC
len: 15; v_gene: TRBV2; d_gene: .; j_gene: TRBJ2-2; abundance: .; CDR3aa: CASSEDSRTAGELFF; CDR3nt: TGTGCCAGCAGTGAGGACAGTCGTACGGCCGGGGAGCTGTTTTTT
len: 16; v_gene: TRBV5-1; d_gene: TRBD2; j_gene: TRBJ2-2; abundance: .; CDR3aa: CASSRSGTSGTGELFF; CDR3nt: TGCGCCAGCAGCCGGAGCGGGACTAGCGGGACCGGGGAGCTGTTTTTT
len: 19; v_gene: TRBV18; d_gene: .; j_gene: TRBJ2-6; abundance: .; CDR3aa: CASSPVRGQGDSGANVLTF; CDR3nt: TGTGCCAGCTCACCGGTCAGAGGGCAGGGTGACTCTGGGGCCAACGTCCTGACTTTC
len: 11; v_gene: TRBV7-3; d_gene: .; j_gene: TRBJ2-7; abundance: .; CDR3aa: CASSSGKEQYF; CDR3nt: TGTGCCAGCAGCTCTGGAAAGGAGCAGTACTTC
len: 12; v_gene: TRBV12-3/TRBV12-4; d_gene: .; j_gene: TRBJ1-2; abundance: .; CDR3aa: CASSFGGYGYTF; CDR3nt: TGTGCCAGCAGTTTTGGGGGCTATGGCTACACCTTC
len: 15; v_gene: TRBV7-2; d_gene: .; j_gene: TRBJ1-2; abundance: .; CDR3aa: CASSLSVGSNYGYTF; CDR3nt: TGTGCCAGCAGCTTAAGCGTGGGCAGTAACTATGGCTACACCTTC
len: 13; v_gene: TRBV3-1/TRBV3-2; d_gene: .; j_gene: TRBJ1-2; abundance: .; CDR3aa: CASSQGYRVGYTF; CDR3nt: TGTGCCAGCAGCCAAGGTTACAGGGTAGGCTACACCTTC
len: 12; v_gene: TRBV6-6; d_gene: .; j_gene: TRBJ2-7; abundance: .; CDR3aa: CASSYATYEQYF; CDR3nt: TGTGCCAGCAGTTACGCTACCTACGAGCAGTACTTC
len: 12; v_gene: TRBV7-9; d_gene: .; j_gene: TRBJ1-2; abundance: .; CDR3aa: CASSLMGGYYTF; CDR3nt: TGTGCCAGCAGCTTAATGGGGGGTTACTACACCTTC
len: 15; v_gene: TRBV5-1; d_gene: TRBD2; j_gene: TRBJ2-1; abundance: .; CDR3aa: CASSSLAGASDEQFF; CDR3nt: TGCGCCAGCAGCTCCTTAGCGGGAGCGTCGGATGAGCAGTTCTTC
len: 12; v_gene: TRBV3-1/TRBV3-2; d_gene: .; j_gene: TRBJ2-5; abundance: .; CDR3aa: CASSPGFVAQYF; CDR3nt: TGTGCCAGCAGCCCCGGGTTTGTGGCCCAGTACTTC
len: 14; v_gene: TRBV6-5; d_gene: .; j_gene: TRBJ1-1; abundance: .; CDR3aa: CASSPNRAYTEAFF; CDR3nt: TGTGCCAGCAGTCCTAATCGGGCGTACACTGAAGCTTTCTTT
len: 14; v_gene: TRBV6-6; d_gene: TRBD1; j_gene: TRBJ1-2; abundance: .; CDR3aa: CASSRQGEAYGYTF; CDR3nt: TGTGCCAGCAGTCGACAGGGGGAGGCCTATGGCTACACCTTC
len: 14; v_gene: TRBV6-5; d_gene: .; j_gene: TRBJ2-7; abundance: .; CDR3aa: CASKKTGPNYEQYF; CDR3nt: TGTGCCAGCAAAAAAACGGGGCCGAACTACGAGCAGTACTTC
len: 13; v_gene: TRBV4-3; d_gene: .; j_gene: TRBJ1-1; abundance: .; CDR3aa: CASSQARITEAFF; CDR3nt: TGCGCCAGCAGCCAGGCCCGTATCACTGAAGCTTTCTTT
len: 15; v_gene: TRBV25-1; d_gene: .; j_gene: TRBJ1-3; abundance: .; CDR3aa: CASSEFGFSGNTIYF; CDR3nt: TGTGCCAGCAGTGAATTTGGGTTTAGTGGAAACACCATATATTTT